Listed below are T cell receptor beta chains from one sample, sequenced in a study of T cells in Graves' hyperthyroidism and ophthalmopathy. A single record per CDR3 protein comes from TCRdb applying MiXCR to the multiplex PCR reads. The table shows 490,000 or so distinct CDR3 sequences, with about 22% occurring only once. Material: blood. The receptors were sampled from a woman in her 70s with Graves' ophthalmopathy. Both conserved end residues are part of each CDR3. The order of the fields is D gene, V gene, clone size, J gene, CDR3 DNA, CDR3 protein. The D gene is left open where the match is weak. Clone size is shown for a subset of rows, as once, few, many or a class of expanded clone.

D: NA
V: TRBV20-1
size: few
J: TRBJ2-5
DNA: TGCAGTGCCTCCAGAGGGACCCGGGGAGAGACCCAGTACTTC
CDR3: CSASRGTRGETQYF

D: NA
V: TRBV7-3
size: NA
J: TRBJ1-2
DNA: TGTGCCAGCAGCTTAAGTCCTTCAGGGCACGGCGGCTACACCTTC
CDR3: CASSLSPSGHGGYTF

D: NA
V: TRBV7-7
size: few
J: TRBJ2-5
DNA: TGTGCTAGCAGCTTAGTCGGCAGGTCAGAGACCCAGTACTTC
CDR3: CASSLVGRSETQYF

D: NA
V: TRBV29-1
size: few
J: TRBJ2-6
DNA: TGCAGCGTCGCAGAGACAGGCGGGGCCAACGTCCTGACTTTC
CDR3: CSVAETGGANVLTF

D: NA
V: TRBV28
size: few
J: TRBJ2-7
DNA: TGTGCCAGCAGCCCGTCGGGACTGGAGAGCTACGAGCAGTACTTC
CDR3: CASSPSGLESYEQYF

D: NA
V: TRBV12-3/TRBV12-4
size: few
J: TRBJ2-1
DNA: TGTGCCAGCAGTTTGGTGAGACTGGTATACAATGAGCAGTTCTTC
CDR3: CASSLVRLVYNEQFF

D: NA
V: TRBV6-1
size: NA
J: TRBJ2-2
DNA: TGTGCCAGCAGAAGGGGGAGGGAGAGGACCGGGGAGCTGTTTTTT
CDR3: CASRRGRERTGELFF

D: NA
V: TRBV5-5
size: NA
J: TRBJ1-3
DNA: TGTGCCAGCAGCGTAGCTACCGGACGGAGCTCTGGAAACACCATATATTTT
CDR3: CASSVATGRSSGNTIYF

D: NA
V: TRBV7-2
size: once
J: TRBJ1-2
DNA: TGTGCCAGCAGCTCGTTAGATTGGTATGGCTACACCTTC
CDR3: CASSSLDWYGYTF

D: TRBD2
V: TRBV29-1
size: few
J: TRBJ2-5
DNA: TGCAGCGTTGAGCTAGCGGGAGGGGTAGAGACCCAGTACTTC
CDR3: CSVELAGGVETQYF

D: NA
V: TRBV12-3/TRBV12-4
size: NA
J: TRBJ1-2
DNA: TGTGCCAGTGGGGACTATGGCTACACCTTC
CDR3: CASGDYGYTF

D: NA
V: TRBV5-1
size: few
J: TRBJ2-5
DNA: TGTGCCAGCAGCTTGGGGCAGGGGTTGGGAGAGACCCAGTACTTC
CDR3: CASSLGQGLGETQYF

D: NA
V: TRBV20-1
size: NA
J: TRBJ2-7
DNA: TGCAGTGCTAACAGGGCCCACGAGCAGTACTTC
CDR3: CSANRAHEQYF

D: NA
V: TRBV7-9
size: few
J: TRBJ1-5
DNA: TGTGCCAGCAGCCGGGACGAAGGGATCAGGTCCCAGCATTTT
CDR3: CASSRDEGIRSQHF

D: TRBD1
V: TRBV6-1
size: few
J: TRBJ2-1
DNA: TGTGCCAGCAGCACCGGACAGGGGGCGTACAATGAGCAGTTCTTC
CDR3: CASSTGQGAYNEQFF

D: NA
V: TRBV28
size: many
J: TRBJ1-2
DNA: TGTGCCAGCAGTAGCGAGAATGGCTACACCTTC
CDR3: CASSSENGYTF